This T cell receptor (beta chain) comes out of a study of blood T cell repertoires in COVID-19. Study at large: Donors in the United States, Italy and Spain gave samples during acute or convalescent COVID-19.

Produced via immunoSEQ multiplex PCR; TCRdb's table is partial and in-frame only. The top ten clones hold 5.5% to 6% of a sample with about 120,000 clones, around 88% of them seen once. Germline V gene lookup returns CDR1 LNHDA and CDR2 SQIVND (reference sequence). This CDR3 contains 14 residues. V was pared by 5 bases and J by 4 bases, with 4 bases of the junction left unmatched. The sample consisted of peripheral blood. The chain recombines TRBV19 with TRBJ1-4; 7 bases are a match to TRBD1. The source of this sequence is a man older than 75 with active or convalescent COVID-19. DNA of the CDR3: TGTGCCAGTAGTCCGGGACAGTTTAATGAAAAACTGTTTTTT. This translates into CASSPGQFNEKLFF. The variable domain in full, completed from reference TRBV19 and TRBJ1-4, reads DGGITQSPKYLFRKEGQNVTLSCEQNLNHDAMYWYRQDPGQGLRLIYYSQIVNDFQKGDIAEGYSVSREKKESFPLTVTSAQKNPTAFYLCASSPGQFNEKLFFGSGTQLSVL.